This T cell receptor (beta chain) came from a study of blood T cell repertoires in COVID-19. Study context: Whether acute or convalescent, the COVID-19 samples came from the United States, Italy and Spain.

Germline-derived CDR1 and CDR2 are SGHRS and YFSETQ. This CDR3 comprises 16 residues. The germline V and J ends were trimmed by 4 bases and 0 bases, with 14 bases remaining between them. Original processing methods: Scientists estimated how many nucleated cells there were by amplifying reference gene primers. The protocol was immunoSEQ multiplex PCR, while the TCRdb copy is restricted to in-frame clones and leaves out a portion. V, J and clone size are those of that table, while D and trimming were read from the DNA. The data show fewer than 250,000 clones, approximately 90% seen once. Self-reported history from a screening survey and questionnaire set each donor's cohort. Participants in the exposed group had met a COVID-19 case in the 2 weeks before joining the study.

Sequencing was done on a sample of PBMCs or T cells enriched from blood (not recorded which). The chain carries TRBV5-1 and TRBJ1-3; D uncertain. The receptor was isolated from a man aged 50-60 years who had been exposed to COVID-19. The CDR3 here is CASSLLGGSSGNTIYF. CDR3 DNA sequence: TGCGCCAGCAGCCTCCTGGGAGGGAGCTCTGGAAACACCATATATTTT.